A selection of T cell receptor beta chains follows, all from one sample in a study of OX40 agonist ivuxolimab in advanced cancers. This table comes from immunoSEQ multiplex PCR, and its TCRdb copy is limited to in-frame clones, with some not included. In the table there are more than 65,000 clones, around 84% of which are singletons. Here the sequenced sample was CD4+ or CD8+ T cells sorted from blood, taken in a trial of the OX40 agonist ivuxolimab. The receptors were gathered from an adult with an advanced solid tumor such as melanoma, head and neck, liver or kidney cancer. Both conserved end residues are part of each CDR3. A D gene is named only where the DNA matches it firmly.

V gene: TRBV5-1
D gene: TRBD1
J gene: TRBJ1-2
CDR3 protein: CASSSGQGDNGYTF

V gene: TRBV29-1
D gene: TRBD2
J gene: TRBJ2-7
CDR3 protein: CSVVSSGSVYEQYF

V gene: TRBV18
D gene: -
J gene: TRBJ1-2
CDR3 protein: CASSLMGGEGYTF

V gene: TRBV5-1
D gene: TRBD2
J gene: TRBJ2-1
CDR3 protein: CASSPSSGGAYNEQFF

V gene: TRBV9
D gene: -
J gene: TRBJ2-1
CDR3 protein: CASSEVWASYNEQFF

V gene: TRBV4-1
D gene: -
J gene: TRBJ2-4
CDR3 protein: CASSQAQTDIQYF

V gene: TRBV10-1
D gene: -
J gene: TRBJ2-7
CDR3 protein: CASSEYPGDEQYF

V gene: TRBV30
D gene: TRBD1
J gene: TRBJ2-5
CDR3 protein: CAWTGQGWETQYF

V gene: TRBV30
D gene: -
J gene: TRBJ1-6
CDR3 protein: CAWSLPGGPDNSPLHF

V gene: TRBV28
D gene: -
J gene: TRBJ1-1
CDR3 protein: CASSLRGDTEAFF

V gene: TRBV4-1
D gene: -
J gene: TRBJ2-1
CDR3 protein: CASSQVAVRVGAGRYNEQFF

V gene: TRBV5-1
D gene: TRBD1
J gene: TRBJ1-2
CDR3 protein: CASSPGQGGYTF

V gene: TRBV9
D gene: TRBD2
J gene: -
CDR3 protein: CASSARLAGGPYEQYF

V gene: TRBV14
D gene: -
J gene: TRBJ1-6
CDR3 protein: CASSQETGGNSPLHF

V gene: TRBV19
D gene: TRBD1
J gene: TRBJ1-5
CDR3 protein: CASSMTGGRSNQPQHF

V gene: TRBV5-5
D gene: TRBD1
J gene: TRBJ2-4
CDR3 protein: CASSLDFTGGAYIQYF

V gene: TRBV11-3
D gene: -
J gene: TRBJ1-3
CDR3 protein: CASSPLGQGGGNTIYF